A single sample is the source of the 27 T cell receptor beta chains below, sequenced in a study of high-grade serous ovarian cancer treatment subgroups. The table came from immunoSEQ multiplex PCR; TCRdb's copy has only in-frame clones and leaves some out. The sample holds approximately 5,000 clones, around 63% seen once. The tumor samples were collected prior to definitive surgery or chemotherapy. Sequencing used tumor tissue. These receptors were taken from a human donor with high-grade serous ovarian cancer.

This chain joins TRBV10-3 and TRBJ1-1; D gene uncertain. V gave up 2 bases and J gave up 3 bases, with 10 bases separating them. The CDR3 is made up of 14 amino acids. The germline gives CDR1 ENHRY, CDR2 SYGVKD. CDR3 residues: CAISEEGLDTEAFF. CDR3 nucleotides: TGTGCCATCAGTGAGGAGGGTTTAGACACTGAAGCTTTCTTT.

A few counts support this clone. The chain combines TRBV27 with TRBJ2-1; 11 nucleotides align to TRBD2. The ends lost 4 bases at V and 9 bases at J; junction bases unmatched: 5. CDR1 is MNHEY, CDR2 SMNVEV, per germline (reference sequence). The CDR3 has 14 residues. CDR3 nucleotides: TGTGCCAGCAGTTCCACTAGCGGGGGAGGTGAGCAGTTCTTC. It is translated as CASSSTSGGGEQFF.

The chain joins TRBV9 to TRBJ2-3; no clear D gene. Trimming took off 1 base at V and 0 bases at J, with 0 bases between the two ends. The CDR3 is made up of 12 amino acids. Germline CDR1 is SGDLS and CDR2 is YYNGEE. CDR3 sequence (DNA): TGTGCCAGCAGCGTAAGCACAGATACGCAGTATTTT. It is translated as CASSVSTDTQYF.

This chain uses TRBV4-3 with TRBJ2-7; weak D call: TRBD2 (5 bases). Germline V gene sequence: CDR1 LGHNA, CDR2 YSLEER. V dropped 3 bases and J dropped 2 bases, with 14 bases sitting between them. The CDR3 extends over 15 amino acids. Written as DNA, the CDR3 is TGCGCCAGCAGCCAGAAACTAGACGGTCCCTACGAGCAGTACTTC. It yields the protein CASSQKLDGPYEQYF.

A few counts support this clone. The chain links TRBV5-1 to TRBJ2-5, with 9 bases matching TRBD1. The CDR3 length is 16 residues. Germline V gene sequence: CDR1 SGHRS, CDR2 YFSETQ. The V and J ends lost 3 bases and 5 bases, in that order; junction bases with no gene match: 11. The CDR3 sequence: CASSSEGQGKWETQYF. CDR3 sequence (DNA): TGCGCCAGCAGCTCTGAGGGACAGGGAAAGTGGGAGACCCAGTACTTC.

The chain joins TRBV14 to TRBJ2-2; D is ambiguous. The CDR3 spans 15 residues. The germline V gene encodes CDR1 SGHDN and CDR2 FVKESK. With 1 base removed from V and 2 bases from J, the gap between germline ends came to 8 bases. This CDR3 reads CASSQALLNTGELFF. For the CDR3, the DNA is TGTGCCAGCAGCCAAGCGTTACTTAACACCGGGGAGCTGTTTTTT.

The chain couples TRBV19 to TRBJ1-1, with TRBD1 matching 8 bases. The trim removed 8 bases at V and 3 bases at J, leaving 5 bases unmatched. Germline V gene data show CDR1 as LNHDA and CDR2 as SQIVND (reference sequence). This CDR3 is built from 13 residues. CDR3 loop: CASGDRGDTEAFF. The CDR3 DNA is TGTGCCAGTGGAGACAGGGGTGACACTGAAGCTTTCTTT.

This clone was seen only a few times. The chain carries TRBV6-4 and TRBJ1-2; D may be TRBD1 (6 bases). Between the trimmed V and J ends, which lost 3 bases and 8 bases, there was a span of 16 bases. The germline gives CDR1 MRHNA, CDR2 SNTAGT. The CDR3 has 14 amino acids. CDR3 DNA: TGTGCCAGCAGTGATGGGACAACCTCGGGAGGCTACACCTTC. Translation: CASSDGTTSGGYTF.

This clone occurred once. This chain uses TRBV19 with TRBJ2-7; 7 positions match TRBD1. This CDR3 is 15 amino acids long. Germline assignment: CDR1 LNHDA and CDR2 SQIVND (reference sequence). Here the CDR3 reads CANSSTHRGSYEQYV. For the CDR3, the DNA is TGTGCCAATAGTTCTACCCACAGGGGCTCCTACGAGCAGTACGTC.

V gene TRBV29-1 combines with J gene TRBJ2-2, with 7 positions matching TRBD2. The trim removed 6 bases at V and 5 bases at J, leaving 9 bases unmatched. The CDR3 totals 14 residues. The V gene's germline CDR1 is SQVTM and CDR2 ANQGSEA. CDR3 DNA sequence: TGCAGCGTCAAAAGGGAGGGAGAAACCGGGGAGCTGTTTTTT. Translating gives CSVKREGETGELFF.

The rearrangement links TRBV2 to TRBJ1-1, with D unclear. CDR3 length equals 14 residues. Trimming stripped 8 bases from V and 2 bases from J, with 15 bases between. The germline V gene encodes CDR1 SNHLY and CDR2 FYNNEI. The CDR3 DNA reads as TGTGCCAGCGAGGCAGAGTCCATTAACACTGAAGCTTTCTTT. Encoded protein: CASEAESINTEAFF.

This clone was seen a handful of times. The chain has TRBV2 and TRBJ1-2, with TRBD1 as a possible D gene (5 bases). This CDR3 is built from 13 residues. From germline, CDR1 is SNHLY and CDR2 FYNNEI. The germline V and J ends were trimmed by 10 bases and 3 bases, with 15 bases remaining between them. CDR3 residues: CATPRRGDYGYTF. The CDR3 region has the DNA TGTGCCACCCCGAGGAGGGGAGACTATGGCTACACCTTC.

This clone is a singleton in its sample. The chain has TRBV11-1 and TRBJ2-3, with D possibly called TRBD1 or TRBD2 (5 bases each). The CDR3 runs to 17 residues. Trimming removed 4 bases at V and 3 bases at J, with 20 bases between. In germline, CDR1 is SGHAT, CDR2 FQDESV (reference sequence). CDR3 DNA sequence: TGTGCCAGCAGCTCGGGTGGAACAGGAGGAGTTACAGATACGCAGTATTTT. Protein sequence: CASSSGGTGGVTDTQYF.

The chain has TRBV27 and TRBJ2-5; TRBD1 matches at 7 bases. CDR3 length equals 13 residues. V lost 6 bases, J lost 3 bases, and 4 bases stayed unmatched. Germline V gene sequence: CDR1 MNHEY, CDR2 SMNVEV (reference sequence). CDR3 sequence (DNA): TGTGCCAGCAGGGACGACAGGGAAGAGACCCAGTACTTC. Encoded protein: CASRDDREETQYF.

The gene calls are TRBV4-2 and TRBJ1-2; 8 nucleotides match TRBD1. The V segment lost 4 bases and the J segment 8 bases; nucleotides outside the gene matches: 6. The CDR3 runs to 13 residues. Germline CDR1 LGHNA, CDR2 YNFKEQ. This CDR3 reads CASSRVGTGGYTF. In DNA form, the CDR3 reads TGTGCCAGCAGCCGGGTCGGGACAGGAGGCTACACCTTC.

The genes are TRBV7-2 and TRBJ2-3; the D is unclear. Germline assignment: CDR1 SGHTA and CDR2 FQGNSA. The V and J ends lost 3 bases and 0 bases respectively, with 13 bases between them. The CDR3 length is 16 residues. DNA for the CDR3: TGTGCCAGCAGCTTGGGTGTGGTGACTAGCACAGATACGCAGTATTTT. Protein product: CASSLGVVTSTDTQYF.

The rearrangement links TRBV19 to TRBJ2-1; TRBD2 might be the D (7 bases). Trimming left V 8 bases short and J 6 bases short, with 17 bases between. The germline V gene encodes CDR1 LNHDA and CDR2 SQIVND (reference sequence). The CDR3 is 14 amino acids. CDR3 bases: TGTGCCAGTGGGAGGGGGGGGCCCCCCAATGAGCAGTTCTTC. Translating it yields CASGRGGPPNEQFF.

The rearrangement joins TRBV28 to TRBJ1-4, with a weak D call TRBD1 (5 bases). The CDR3 contains 11 residues. The germline gives CDR1 MDHEN, CDR2 SYDVKM. Trimming removed 5 bases from V and 11 bases from J, with 9 bases in between. This CDR3 reads CASSPRDKLFF. The CDR3 DNA is TGTGCCAGCAGTCCCCGGGACAAACTGTTTTTT.

The chain uses TRBV4-1 and TRBJ2-3, with no clear D. CDR1 and CDR2 from the germline V gene are MGHRA and YSYEKL. This CDR3 is built from 14 residues. Trimming shortened V by 1 base and J by 2 bases, and 7 bases separated the two germline ends. The CDR3 coding sequence is TGCGCCAGCAGCCAAGTCACAGTCACAGATACGCAGTATTTT. Its translation is CASSQVTVTDTQYF.

The rearrangement joins TRBV7-8 to TRBJ2-7; D is possibly TRBD1 (6 bases). In germline, CDR1 is SGHVS, CDR2 FQNEAQ. The CDR3 runs 14 residues. The germline V and J ends were trimmed by 3 bases and 3 bases, with 12 bases remaining between them. For the CDR3, the DNA is TGTGCCAGCAGCTTCCAAGGACAGTACTACGAGCAGTACGTC. Protein: CASSFQGQYYEQYV.

The sample holds one count of this clone. V usage is TRBV5-5 and J usage is TRBJ2-1; 9 nucleotides match TRBD1. This CDR3 spans 15 amino acids. V lost 4 bases and J lost 6; bases outside the gene matches: 8. CDR1 is SGHKS, CDR2 YYEKEE, per germline (reference sequence). CDR3 DNA: TGTGCCAGCAGCGGTATCCGGGACAGGGCCAATGAGCAGTTCTTC. It translates to CASSGIRDRANEQFF.

Written as DNA, the CDR3 is TGTGCCACCCCAGCTTGGGGCGATCAACAAGAGACCCAGTACTTC. This translates into CATPAWGDQQETQYF. J is TRBJ2-5 and V is TRBV11-3, with D maybe TRBD1 (5 bases). This CDR3 is built from 15 residues. Germline CDR1 SGHNT, CDR2 YENEEA. The V gene lost 10 bases and the J gene lost 2 bases, with 20 bases spanning the gap.

The genes are TRBV13 and TRBJ1-1; D not certain. Germline CDR1 PRHDT, CDR2 FYEKMQ (reference sequence). CDR3 size: 12 residues. V dropped 1 base and J dropped 6 bases, with 6 bases sitting between them. CDR3 amino acids: CASSLEDSEAFF. DNA for the CDR3: TGTGCCAGCAGCTTAGAAGACTCTGAAGCTTTCTTT.

The chain links TRBV15 to TRBJ2-7; 7 bases are a match to TRBD1. Germline-derived CDR1 and CDR2 are LNHNV and YYDKDF (reference sequence). V gave up 0 bases and J gave up 5 bases; unmatched junction bases: 4. This CDR3 contains 14 residues. The CDR3 region is CATSRDKGAHEQYV. Written as DNA, the CDR3 is TGTGCCACCAGCAGAGATAAGGGGGCACACGAGCAGTACGTC.

For the CDR3, the DNA is TGTGCCAGCAGCTTAGTATTAGGGACAGCCTCCACAGATACGCAGTATTTT. Protein: CASSLVLGTASTDTQYF. This sequence joins TRBV11-2 and TRBJ2-3; 7 bases align to TRBD1. Germline V gene lookup returns CDR1 SGHAT and CDR2 FQNNGV. Trimming took 1 base from V and 2 from J; bases not matched to a gene: 9. CDR3 size: 17 residues.

The chain has TRBV27 and TRBJ1-2; D might be TRBD1 (6 bases). CDR3 size: 12 residues. Trimming stripped 6 bases from V and 8 bases from J, with 13 bases between. CDR1 is MNHEY and CDR2 is SMNVEV in the germline V gene (reference sequence). The CDR3 nucleotides read TGTGCCAGCAGGGGACACCTGGAGGGCTACACCTTC. Translating it yields CASRGHLEGYTF.

The rearrangement uses TRBV20-1 and TRBJ1-1; no clear D. The CDR3 loop spans 11 amino acids. The germline V gene encodes CDR1 DFQATT and CDR2 SNEGSKA (reference sequence). Trimming removed 5 bases from V and 3 bases from J, with 7 bases in between. CDR3 nucleotide sequence: TGCAGTGCTTTCCTCCACACTGAAGCTTTCTTT. Translating it yields CSAFLHTEAFF.